The 18 T cell receptor beta chains in this list originate from one sample, sequenced in a study of T cell responses to AZD1222 COVID-19 vaccine. TCRdb's copy holds only in-frame clones and misses some; the assay was immunoSEQ multiplex PCR. The profile shows more than 75,000 clones, about four fifths of them singletons. Sequences were derived from peripheral blood, sampled 28 days after the second AZD1222 dose. Receptor source: an adult who received the AZD1222 COVID-19 vaccine.

The chain combines TRBV27 with TRBJ2-7, with 12 bases fitting TRBD2. The CDR3 length is 13 residues. Germline lookup yields CDR1 MNHEY and CDR2 SMNVEV (reference sequence). V shed 10 bases and J 7 bases; nucleotides not matched to a gene: 8. As DNA, the CDR3 is TGTGCCACAACAGACGGACTAGCGGGGGAGCAGTACTTC. Its protein product is CATTDGLAGEQYF.

The chain links TRBV2 to TRBJ1-1; D remains unclear. The CDR3 consists of 12 residues. Trimming pared 3 bases from V and 3 bases from J, leaving 5 bases between. Germline CDR1 and CDR2: SNHLY and FYNNEI. In DNA form, the CDR3 reads TGTGCCAGCAGTGACGGTTACACTGAAGCTTTCTTT. Residues: CASSDGYTEAFF.

The CDR3 nucleotides read TGTGCCAGCTCACCTGGAGGACAGGGGAACACCGGGGAGCTGTTTTTT. It yields the protein CASSPGGQGNTGELFF. This chain connects TRBV18 to TRBJ2-2; 8 bases line up with TRBD1. V trimming: 3 bases; J trimming: 1 base; junction bases outside the gene matches: 4. This CDR3 contains 16 residues. Germline values: CDR1 KGHSH, CDR2 LQKENI. The full variable domain, completed using reference TRBV18 and TRBJ2-2, is NAGVMQNPRHLVRRRGQEARLRCSPMKGHSHVYWYRQLPEEGLKFMVYLQKENIIDESGMPKERFSAEFPKEGPSILRIQQVVRGDSAAYFCASSPGGQGNTGELFFGEGSRLTVL.

The V call is TRBV7-3, the J call TRBJ2-2; D is unresolved. V was trimmed by 1 base and J by 6 bases, leaving 6 bases between them. This CDR3 is 13 amino acids long. The germline V gene has CDR1 SGHTA and CDR2 FQGTGA. CDR3 region: CASSLMKAGELFF. The CDR3 DNA is TGTGCCAGCAGCTTAATGAAGGCCGGGGAGCTGTTTTTT. Filled out from reference TRBV7-3 and TRBJ2-2, the complete variable domain reads GAGVSQTPSNKVTEKGKYVELRCDPISGHTALYWYRQSLGQGPEFLIYFQGTGAADDSGLPNDRFFAVRPEGSVSTLKIQRTERGDSAVYLCASSLMKAGELFFGEGSRLTVL.

V usage is TRBV7-3 and J usage is TRBJ1-1; 7 bases align to TRBD1. Germline values: CDR1 SGHTA, CDR2 FQGTGA. V trimming: 5 bases; J trimming: 6 bases; junction bases outside the gene matches: 6. The CDR3 has 13 amino acids. The DNA for the CDR3 is TGTGCCAGCAGCCAGACAGGGTTGTCTGAAGCTTTCTTT. This encodes CASSQTGLSEAFF. Using reference TRBV7-3 and TRBJ1-1 for the parts outside the CDR3, the full variable domain is GAGVSQTPSNKVTEKGKYVELRCDPISGHTALYWYRQSLGQGPEFLIYFQGTGAADDSGLPNDRFFAVRPEGSVSTLKIQRTERGDSAVYLCASSQTGLSEAFFGQGTRLTVV.

The gene calls are TRBV7-8 and TRBJ2-2, with TRBD2 as a possible D gene (6 bases). In germline, CDR1 is SGHVS, CDR2 FQNEAQ. V lost 4 bases and J 0 bases, leaving 12 bases between the germline ends. The length of the CDR3 is 16 residues. The CDR3 reads CASSSGRGTNTGELFF. The CDR3 bases are TGTGCCAGCAGCTCGGGTCGCGGGACGAACACCGGGGAGCTGTTTTTT. Full variable domain (missing parts from reference TRBV7-8 and TRBJ2-2): GAGVSQSPRYKVAKRGQDVALRCDPISGHVSLFWYQQALGQGPEFLTYFQNEAQLDKSGLPSDRFFAERPEGSVSTLKIQRTQQEDSAVYLCASSSGRGTNTGELFFGEGSRLTVL.

V and J are TRBV6-2 or TRBV6-3 and TRBJ1-2, with TRBD1 matching over 7 bases. Germline V lookup: CDR1 MNHEY, CDR2 SVGEGT. The CDR3 extends over 15 amino acids. J lost 5 bases, V lost 4 bases, and 10 bases had no gene match. The CDR3 protein is CASSSPREGAYGYTF. In DNA form, the CDR3 reads TGTGCCAGCAGTTCGCCACGGGAGGGGGCGTATGGCTACACCTTC.

The rearrangement uses TRBV4-3 and TRBJ2-2; D might be TRBD2 (6 bases). The V end lost 1 base, the J end lost 6 bases, and 21 bases lay between the germline ends. The CDR3 runs to 18 residues. Germline CDR1 LGHNA, CDR2 YSLEER. Written as DNA, the CDR3 is TGCGCCAGCAGCCAAGGGTCGGTGGATAGTGGAGGGCCCGGGGAGCTGTTTTTT. This encodes CASSQGSVDSGGPGELFF.

In this sample, this clone turned up once. V and J are TRBV19 and TRBJ1-3; no reliable D call. The germline V gene encodes CDR1 LNHDA and CDR2 SQIVND (reference sequence). V was trimmed by 3 bases and J by 0 bases, leaving 9 bases between them. The CDR3 length is 15 residues. The CDR3 loop is CASSIWGFSGNTIYF. The CDR3 DNA follows: TGTGCCAGTAGTATCTGGGGATTCTCTGGAAACACCATATATTTT.

As to this clone: The same CDR3 arises from other DNA sequences in this sample as well. The rearrangement links TRBV4-1 to TRBJ2-7; 9 nucleotides align to TRBD1. The CDR3 consists of 15 residues. V trimming: 4 bases; J trimming: 0 bases; junction bases outside the gene matches: 4. Germline CDR1 is MGHRA and CDR2 is YSYEKL. The CDR3 reads CASSRGQGSSYEQYF. For the CDR3, the DNA is TGCGCCAGCAGCCGGGGACAGGGAAGCTCCTACGAGCAGTACTTC.

This chain connects TRBV9 to TRBJ2-1; TRBD1 agrees at 8 bases. The CDR3 totals 16 residues. In germline, CDR1 is SGDLS, CDR2 YYNGEE. The V and J ends lost 0 bases and 7 bases, in that order; junction bases with no gene match: 9. CDR3 sequence: CASSVDRTGIRNEQFF. The CDR3 coding sequence is TGTGCCAGCAGCGTAGATCGGACAGGGATTAGGAATGAGCAGTTCTTC. Using reference TRBV9 and TRBJ2-1 for the parts outside the CDR3, the full variable domain is DSGVTQTPKHLITATGQRVTLRCSPRSGDLSVYWYQQSLDQGLQFLIQYYNGEERAKGNILERFSAQQFPDLHSELNLSSLELGDSALYFCASSVDRTGIRNEQFFGPGTRLTVL.

The chain couples TRBV27 to TRBJ1-2; D is uncertain. Trimming took off 3 bases at V and 5 bases at J, with 16 bases between the two ends. The CDR3 is made up of 15 amino acids. CDR1 is MNHEY and CDR2 is SMNVEV in the germline V gene (reference sequence). This chain's CDR3 is CASSLRPNGAYGYTF. As DNA, the CDR3 is TGTGCCAGCAGTTTGAGGCCCAATGGCGCATATGGCTACACCTTC.

V usage is TRBV14 and J usage is TRBJ1-1; D unresolved. Germline V gene sequence: CDR1 SGHDN, CDR2 FVKESK. Trimming left V 1 base short and J 7 bases short, with 7 bases between. There are 12 residues in the CDR3. CDR3 sequence reads: CASSQGGIEAFF. DNA of the CDR3: TGTGCCAGCAGCCAAGGTGGAATTGAAGCTTTCTTT.

This clone has only a few counts. The rearrangement joins TRBV11-2 to TRBJ2-3; D is possibly TRBD1 (8 bases). The CDR3 spans 15 residues. Between the trimmed V and J ends, which lost 4 bases and 4 bases, there was a span of 15 bases. The V gene's germline CDR1 is SGHAT and CDR2 FQNNGV. In DNA form, the CDR3 reads TGTGCCAGCAGCTCTTACAGGGGGAGGGCAGATACGCAGTATTTT. It encodes CASSSYRGRADTQYF.

The chain couples TRBV27 to TRBJ2-7; either TRBD1 or TRBD2 may fit D (6 bases each). The CDR3 consists of 15 residues. Trimming removed 3 bases at V and 5 bases at J, with 17 bases between. CDR1 is MNHEY and CDR2 is SMNVEV in the germline V gene (reference sequence). The CDR3 region is CASSFSGAGVDEQYF. For the CDR3, the DNA is TGTGCCAGCAGTTTCTCGGGGGCAGGGGTTGACGAGCAGTACTTC.

This clone has just one count. The V gene is TRBV28, the J gene TRBJ1-2; no definite D call. Per germline, CDR1 MDHEN and CDR2 SYDVKM. CDR3 length: 11 residues. V was pared by 3 bases and J by 8 bases, with 7 bases between. The CDR3 nucleotides are TGTGCCAGCAGTTTCGCCCGGGGCTACACCTTC. As protein: CASSFARGYTF.

This clone was observed a handful of times. This chain uses TRBV28 with TRBJ1-4; D call uncertain. CDR1 and CDR2 (germline): MDHEN, SYDVKM. Trimming removed 6 bases at V and 1 base at J, with 9 bases between. The CDR3 is 14 residues long. CDR3 DNA sequence: TGTGCCAGCAGCTCGGAGATAACTAATGAAAAACTGTTTTTT. This gives the protein CASSSEITNEKLFF.

Here the CDR3 reads CATSRDVRADSGGTYEQYF. DNA for the CDR3: TGTGCCACCAGCAGAGATGTCCGGGCGGACAGCGGGGGAACCTACGAGCAGTACTTC. The chain links TRBV15 to TRBJ2-7, with 8 bases fitting TRBD2. V lost 0 bases, J lost 2 bases, and 15 bases stayed unmatched. Per germline, CDR1 LNHNV and CDR2 YYDKDF (reference sequence). This CDR3 is built from 19 residues.